Shown below are 26 T cell receptor beta chains from a single sample sequenced in a study of shared clonotypes between healthy human individuals. Profiling relied on immunoSEQ multiplex PCR, and the TCRdb table lists in-frame clones only, not all of them. Of around 550,000 clones listed, 90% to 97% are singletons. Sequencing input: naive CD4+ T cells sorted from blood. Subset indicated: CD45RA+ positively selected. The source is a woman aged 25 to 45 in good health.

The genes are TRBV7-8 and TRBJ2-3; a possible D gene is TRBD1 (6 bases). Germline V CDR1 and CDR2: SGHVS, FQNEAQ. Trimming removed 5 bases from V and 6 bases from J, with 21 bases in between. The CDR3 loop spans 16 amino acids. The DNA of the CDR3 is TGTGCCAGCAGCCGGCGGACAGAGAAAAAGCGTGATACGCAGTATTTT. It encodes CASSRRTEKKRDTQYF.

This chain connects TRBV7-9 to TRBJ2-5; D gene ambiguous. CDR1 SEHNR and CDR2 FQNEAQ come from the germline V gene (reference sequence). The CDR3 is 15 residues long. The V and J ends lost 3 bases and 0 bases respectively, with 11 bases between them. The CDR3 nucleotides read TGTGCCAGCAGCTTTGGGCGGCGGTACCAAGAGACCCAGTACTTC. Translation gives CASSFGRRYQETQYF.

The chain combines TRBV15 with TRBJ2-7; TRBD2 is a possible D gene (5 bases). V was pared by 0 bases and J by 0 bases, with 18 bases between. The CDR3 is 18 amino acids. Germline V gives CDR1 LNHNV, CDR2 YYDKDF (reference sequence). The CDR3: CATSRDYGEPDLSYEQYF. Here the CDR3 DNA reads TGTGCCACCAGCAGAGATTACGGGGAGCCGGACCTCTCCTACGAGCAGTACTTC.

The chain uses TRBV19 and TRBJ1-2; D perhaps matches TRBD1 (5 bases). The germline CDR1 and CDR2 sequences are LNHDA and SQIVND (reference sequence). This CDR3 has 15 residues. Deletions cut 4 bases from V and 2 bases from J, with 14 bases between. DNA for the CDR3: TGTGCCAGTAGTACATCGGGACGGTCAAACTATGGCTACACCTTC. It is translated as CASSTSGRSNYGYTF. Variable domain in full (rest from reference TRBV19 and TRBJ1-2): DGGITQSPKYLFRKEGQNVTLSCEQNLNHDAMYWYRQDPGQGLRLIYYSQIVNDFQKGDIAEGYSVSREKKESFPLTVTSAQKNPTAFYLCASSTSGRSNYGYTFGSGTRLTVV.

The chain carries TRBV28 and TRBJ2-2; possibly TRBD2 for D (6 bases). Germline CDR1 MDHEN, CDR2 SYDVKM. This CDR3 has 17 residues. Between the trimmed V and J ends, which lost 6 bases and 4 bases, there was a span of 21 bases. The CDR3, as DNA: TGTGCCAGCAGCCATCAGCTAGGGACTCTAAGCACCGGGGAGCTGTTTTTT. It codes for CASSHQLGTLSTGELFF. Using reference TRBV28 and TRBJ2-2 for the parts outside the CDR3, the full variable domain is DVKVTQSSRYLVKRTGEKVFLECVQDMDHENMFWYRQDPGLGLRLIYFSYDVKMKEKGDIPEGYSVSREKKERFSLILESASTNQTSMYLCASSHQLGTLSTGELFFGEGSRLTVL.

The rearrangement links TRBV6-5 to TRBJ2-7; no reliable D call. Germline lookup yields CDR1 MNHEY and CDR2 SVGAGI. The CDR3 length is 15 residues. Trimming left V 0 bases short and J 4 bases short, with 13 bases between. CDR3 residues: CASSYSIQEQYEQYF. The DNA of the CDR3 is TGTGCCAGCAGTTACTCGATTCAGGAACAGTACGAGCAGTACTTC.

V usage is TRBV28 and J usage is TRBJ1-5; 11 positions match TRBD1. The J segment lost 4 bases and the V segment lost 4 bases, leaving 6 bases of the junction unmatched. The CDR3 has 16 amino acids. The germline gives CDR1 MDHEN, CDR2 SYDVKM. CDR3 nucleotide sequence: TGTGCCAGCAGTTCACCAGGACAGGGGGCAAATCAGCCCCAGCATTTT. This gives the protein CASSSPGQGANQPQHF.

The V gene is TRBV5-1, the J gene TRBJ2-3; 9 positions match TRBD1. Germline trimming cut 4 bases from V and 0 bases from J; bases unmatched to any gene: 12. The CDR3 extends over 18 amino acids. CDR1 and CDR2 (germline): SGHRS, YFSETQ. CDR3 nucleotides: TGCGCCAGCAGCGTATTTCCCCGGGACAGGGTTAGCACAGATACGCAGTATTTT. Translating gives CASSVFPRDRVSTDTQYF.

The V and J genes are TRBV19 and TRBJ2-7, with a tentative D call TRBD1 (5 bases). The CDR3 runs to 13 residues. Trimming shortened V by 5 bases and J by 7 bases, and 15 bases separated the two germline ends. Germline CDR1 is LNHDA and CDR2 is SQIVND (reference sequence). CDR3 sequence reads: CASSEAQVSEQYF. CDR3 DNA sequence: TGTGCCAGTAGTGAGGCACAGGTCTCGGAGCAGTACTTC.

The chain recombines TRBV11-1 with TRBJ2-1, with 9 bases lining up with TRBD1. The germline CDR1 and CDR2 sequences are SGHAT and FQDESV (reference sequence). The CDR3 is 16 amino acids. V lost 5 bases to trimming and J lost 4 bases; unmatched junction nucleotides: 9. CDR3: CASSRPRDRDYNEQFF. The CDR3 bases are TGTGCCAGCAGCCGTCCCCGGGACAGGGATTACAATGAGCAGTTCTTC.

The rearrangement joins TRBV6-6 to TRBJ1-1, with D unresolved. Trimming took off 5 bases at V and 2 bases at J, with 6 bases between the two ends. From germline, CDR1 is MNHNY and CDR2 SVGAGI (reference sequence). This CDR3 spans 12 amino acids. The CDR3 DNA reads as TGTGCCAGCAGTCGAATTAACACTGAAGCTTTCTTT. Translated, it gives CASSRINTEAFF.

This clone has only one observation. J is TRBJ2-1 and V is TRBV10-2, with 10 bases matching TRBD2. CDR1 and CDR2 from the germline V gene are WSHSY and SAAADI. CDR3 length equals 16 residues. Germline trimming cut 3 bases from V and 7 bases from J; bases unmatched to any gene: 9. CDR3 coding DNA: TGCGCCAGCAGTGATGGGGGGCTAGCGGGAGTTAATGAGCAGTTCTTC. Its translation is CASSDGGLAGVNEQFF.

The chain is built from TRBV18 and TRBJ2-5, with D perhaps matching TRBD1 (5 bases). This CDR3 contains 13 residues. Trimming took off 5 bases at V and 2 bases at J, with 9 bases between the two ends. Germline V CDR1 and CDR2: KGHSH, LQKENI. This CDR3 reads CASSLTEQETQYF. The CDR3 DNA sequence: TGTGCCAGCTCATTGACAGAACAAGAGACCCAGTACTTC.

This chain uses TRBV6-6 with TRBJ2-2; 9 nucleotides agree with TRBD2. V was pared by 5 bases and J by 0 bases, with 4 bases of the junction left unmatched. CDR1 is MNHNY and CDR2 is SVGAGI in the germline V gene (reference sequence). The CDR3 runs 16 residues. The CDR3 loop is CASSNLAGPNTGELFF. The CDR3 DNA reads as TGTGCCAGCAGTAATCTAGCGGGACCGAACACCGGGGAGCTGTTTTTT.

The chain joins TRBV6-6 to TRBJ2-7; TRBD1 matches at 8 bases. The CDR3 spans 16 residues. Unmatched junction bases numbered 10, after V lost 5 bases and J lost 1 base. Germline-derived CDR1 and CDR2 are MNHNY and SVGAGI (reference sequence). The CDR3 DNA is TGTGCCAGCAGTAGCCAACCGGGACAGGATTCCTACGAGCAGTACTTC. Its translation is CASSSQPGQDSYEQYF.

The V gene is TRBV30, the J gene TRBJ2-7, with 8 bases identical to TRBD1. Germline lookup yields CDR1 GTSNPN and CDR2 SVGIG (reference sequence). This CDR3 spans 13 amino acids. With V trimmed by 4 bases and J by 4 bases, 6 bases remained unmatched. The CDR3 here is CAWNFQGAYEQYF. CDR3 nucleotide sequence: TGTGCCTGGAATTTCCAGGGGGCATACGAGCAGTACTTC.

This clone was recorded once. The chain uses TRBV5-1 and TRBJ2-5; D remains unclear. This CDR3 comprises 14 residues. The germline gives CDR1 SGHRS, CDR2 YFSETQ. V was cut by 0 bases and J by 1 base, with 7 bases left in between. The CDR3, as DNA: TGCGCCAGCAGCTTGGCCTCAGTCCAAGAGACCCAGTACTTC. Protein sequence: CASSLASVQETQYF.

This clone came up a few times. The rearrangement links TRBV20-1 to TRBJ1-2; D not resolved. Germline V gene lookup returns CDR1 DFQATT and CDR2 SNEGSKA (reference sequence). V was clipped by 3 bases and J by 8 bases, with 7 bases between them. This CDR3 region has 10 residues. The CDR3 loop is CSASDLGYTF. CDR3 DNA sequence: TGCAGTGCTAGTGACCTAGGCTACACCTTC.

The rearrangement uses TRBV28 and TRBJ2-5; D gene ambiguous. V lost 2 bases and J lost 7, with 14 bases in between. The germline CDR1 and CDR2 sequences are MDHEN and SYDVKM. The CDR3 covers 14 residues. Written as DNA, the CDR3 is TGTGCCAGCAGTTTACAAGCGAGGAAAAGGACCCAGTACTTC. It specifies CASSLQARKRTQYF.

The rearrangement uses TRBV19 and TRBJ2-7, with D tentatively TRBD1 or TRBD2 (5 bases each). V was shortened by 3 bases and J by 5 bases, with 14 bases between the two germline ends. Germline lookup yields CDR1 LNHDA and CDR2 SQIVND (reference sequence). CDR3 length: 14 amino acids. CDR3 DNA sequence: TGTGCCAGTAGTATCCGGGACCGGGGTGACGAGCAGTACTTC. This codes for CASSIRDRGDEQYF. Full variable domain (remainder filled in from reference TRBV19 and TRBJ2-7): DGGITQSPKYLFRKEGQNVTLSCEQNLNHDAMYWYRQDPGQGLRLIYYSQIVNDFQKGDIAEGYSVSREKKESFPLTVTSAQKNPTAFYLCASSIRDRGDEQYFGPGTRLTVT.

J is TRBJ1-3 and V is TRBV6-6; D gene uncertain. Trimming stripped 4 bases from V and 0 bases from J, with 13 bases between. Per the germline V gene, CDR1 is MNHNY and CDR2 is SVGAGI (reference sequence). This CDR3 is 16 amino acids long. The CDR3 DNA is TGTGCCAGCAGTTCGGGCCTCAGGTTCTCTGGAAACACCATATATTTT. It translates to CASSSGLRFSGNTIYF.

The chain couples TRBV2 to TRBJ1-2; D remains ambiguous. The CDR3 contains 11 residues. The germline V gene has CDR1 SNHLY and CDR2 FYNNEI. Trimming removed 4 bases from V and 8 bases from J, with 8 bases in between. CDR3 sequence (DNA): TGTGCCAGCAGTGCTGGAGCGGGCTACACCTTC. Its translation: CASSAGAGYTF.

The chain employs TRBV29-1 and TRBJ1-3; the match to TRBD1 covers 9 bases. V dropped 6 bases and J dropped 4; count of bases not matched to a gene: 7. The CDR3 is 14 residues long. Germline CDR1 is SQVTM and CDR2 is ANQGSEA. The CDR3 DNA is TGCAGCGTCCCGGGACAGGGAGGCGGAAACACCATATATTTT. Translation gives CSVPGQGGGNTIYF. The full variable domain, with the rest looked up from reference TRBV29-1 and TRBJ1-3, is SAVISQKPSRDICQRGTSLTIQCQVDSQVTMMFWYRQQPGQSLTLIATANQGSEATYESGFVIDKFPISRPNLTFSTLTVSNMSPEDSSIYLCSVPGQGGGNTIYFGEGSWLTVV.

The rearrangement links TRBV7-8 to TRBJ2-2; a weak D match, TRBD2 (6 bases). Germline-derived CDR1 and CDR2 are SGHVS and FQNEAQ. The CDR3 totals 15 residues. V was clipped by 4 bases and J by 0 bases, with 9 bases between them. CDR3 in amino acids: CASSSSVTNTGELFF. The CDR3 DNA is TGTGCCAGCAGCTCTAGCGTCACGAACACCGGGGAGCTGTTTTTT.

The V gene is TRBV5-8, the J gene TRBJ2-3, with 8 bases lining up with TRBD2. CDR1 is SGHTS and CDR2 is YDEGEE in the germline V gene. This CDR3 region has 15 residues. With V trimmed by 2 bases and J by 4 bases, 6 bases remained unmatched. The CDR3 is CASSFGGRRADTQYF. The CDR3 region has the DNA TGTGCCAGCAGCTTTGGCGGGAGGAGGGCAGATACGCAGTATTTT.

This sequence joins TRBV11-2 and TRBJ2-1; 7 bases align to TRBD2. The germline V gene has CDR1 SGHAT and CDR2 FQNNGV. The CDR3 loop spans 16 amino acids. V shed 1 base, J shed 0 bases, and the junction held 3 bases outside the gene matches. The CDR3 sequence is CASSLVAGLSYNEQFF. CDR3 bases: TGTGCCAGCAGCTTAGTAGCGGGCCTCTCCTACAATGAGCAGTTCTTC.